A single sample gave rise to the 19 T cell receptor beta chains below, sequenced in a study of T cell clusters in autoimmune cytopenias. One tube held mixed TRB-A and TRB-B primer pools for touch-down PCR. Reprocessing the multiplex PCR reads, TCRdb reports a single entry for every CDR3 protein and omits DNA. Seen in this sample are approximately 7,000 distinct CDR3 sequences; the ten most common clones hold roughly 4.8%. Each sample's input was roughly 250 ng genomic DNA, approximately 37,500 genome equivalents. These records were also assigned to another study, of T cell repertoires in aging, cancer and after chemotherapy.

The specimen was peripheral blood. The source of these receptors is a human donor in good health.

The rearrangement uses TRBV4-3 and TRBJ2-7; TCRdb's assignment of TRBD1 cannot be checked, as there is no DNA. The CDR3 is 15 residues long. Germline CDR1 LGHNA, CDR2 YSLEER. The CDR3 loop reads CASSQGGQGSYEQYF.

This clonotype is identified as medium-sized from frequency. The chain recombines TRBV30 with TRBJ2-5; TCRdb indicates TRBD1, and absent DNA this call remains unverified. Germline values: CDR1 GTSNPN, CDR2 SVGIG (reference sequence). This CDR3 is built from 14 residues. The chain's CDR3 is CAWSKPQGRETQYF.

By frequency, this clonotype is medium-sized (0.01 to 0.1%). The chain joins TRBV27 to TRBJ2-7; TCRdb calls TRBD1, which cannot be checked without DNA. Germline loops: CDR1 MNHEY, CDR2 SMNVEV (reference sequence). The CDR3 runs to 15 residues. The CDR3 spells CASSITGISPYEQYF.

This clonotype counts as medium-sized by frequency. This rearrangement joins TRBV13 to TRBJ2-7; TCRdb names TRBD1, which stays unverified in the absence of DNA. Germline V gene data show CDR1 as PRHDT and CDR2 as FYEKMQ (reference sequence). This CDR3 region has 13 residues. This CDR3 reads CASSGDKAYEQYF. Full variable domain (rest looked up from reference TRBV13 and TRBJ2-7): AAGVIQSPRHLIKEKRETATLKCYPIPRHDTVYWYQQGPGQDPQFLISFYEKMQSDKGSIPDRFSAQQFSDYHSELNMSSLELGDSALYFCASSGDKAYEQYFGPGTRLTVT.

This clonotype is classed as medium-sized by frequency. The V and J genes are TRBV30 and TRBJ2-3. Germline V gives CDR1 GTSNPN, CDR2 SVGIG (reference sequence). This CDR3 is 14 amino acids long. The chain's CDR3 is CAWSVRVGTDTQYF.

This clonotype counts as medium-sized by frequency. V usage is TRBV27 and J usage is TRBJ1-2. In germline, CDR1 is MNHEY, CDR2 SMNVEV (reference sequence). This CDR3 is 17 amino acids long. This CDR3 reads CASSLAYRALPPYGYTF.

The rearrangement links TRBV7-2 to TRBJ2-3. This CDR3 spans 13 amino acids. The germline V gene has CDR1 SGHTA and CDR2 FQGNSA. The CDR3 is CASSYPSTDTQYF.

By frequency, this clonotype registers medium-sized. The chain couples TRBV11-1 to TRBJ2-7; TCRdb returns TRBD2, unconfirmable since there is no DNA. Germline loops: CDR1 SGHAT, CDR2 FQDESV (reference sequence). This CDR3 region has 16 residues. The CDR3 here is CASSFLSGTRRYEQYF.

In terms of frequency, this clonotype is medium-sized. The V gene is TRBV6-5, the J gene TRBJ1-2; TCRdb returns TRBD1, unconfirmable since there is no DNA. The germline V gene encodes CDR1 MNHEY and CDR2 SVGAGI. This CDR3 has 14 residues. CDR3 in amino acids: CASRQGARDYGYTF.

This clonotype is identified as medium-sized from frequency. The chain combines TRBV27 with TRBJ2-3; checking the TCRdb D call of TRBD2 is not possible without DNA. The germline V gene has CDR1 MNHEY and CDR2 SMNVEV (reference sequence). This CDR3 contains 14 residues. CDR3 region: CASKQREITDTQYF.

V and J are TRBV5-6 and TRBJ2-5; as DNA is missing, the TRBD2 call by TCRdb cannot be tested. CDR3 length equals 17 residues. Germline CDR1 and CDR2: SGHDT and YYEEEE. The chain's CDR3 is CASSLRARGGPQKTQYF.

The chain employs TRBV13 and TRBJ1-1; the TCRdb D gene call, TRBD1, has no DNA to confirm it. Germline assignment: CDR1 PRHDT and CDR2 FYEKMQ (reference sequence). The CDR3 length is 15 residues. CDR3 sequence: CASKGTGDMNTEAFF.

This clonotype is medium-sized by frequency. The chain carries TRBV18 and TRBJ2-5. Germline CDR1 reads KGHSH; CDR2 reads LQKENI. There are 11 residues in the CDR3. CDR3 region: CASSLQETQYF.

Measured by frequency, this clonotype is medium-sized (0.01 to 0.1%). The V gene is TRBV19, the J gene TRBJ1-2; TCRdb outputs TRBD1, but without DNA this stays unchecked. CDR1 and CDR2 (germline): LNHDA, SQIVND (reference sequence). There are 17 residues in the CDR3. The CDR3 here is CASYPDPGPPAGYGYTF.

V gene TRBV18 combines with J gene TRBJ1-1; TCRdb calls TRBD1, which cannot be checked without DNA. This CDR3 contains 14 residues. Germline V gene sequence: CDR1 KGHSH, CDR2 LQKENI. The CDR3 reads CASSFGQRNTEAFF.

In terms of frequency, this clonotype is medium-sized. The V and J genes are TRBV19 and TRBJ1-2; TCRdb gives TRBD1 as the D gene, but with no DNA this cannot be confirmed. This CDR3 contains 13 residues. CDR1 LNHDA and CDR2 SQIVND come from the germline V gene (reference sequence). CDR3 loop: CASRDRGPYGYTF.

Its frequency marks this clonotype as medium-sized. This chain links TRBV29-1 with TRBJ1-1. Germline CDR1 SQVTM, CDR2 ANQGSEA. The CDR3 totals 13 residues. CDR3: CSGKGSGDTEAFF.

The rearrangement links TRBV27 to TRBJ2-7; TCRdb's D gene call, TRBD1, goes unchecked for lack of DNA. The length of the CDR3 is 16 residues. Germline V CDR1 and CDR2: MNHEY, SMNVEV (reference sequence). CDR3 amino acids: CASSLQGGQITYEQYF.

This clonotype is identified as medium-sized from frequency. The genes are TRBV29-1 and TRBJ2-7. This CDR3 region has 12 residues. Germline V CDR1 and CDR2: SQVTM, ANQGSEA. The CDR3 loop is CSVEDSLYEQYF.